This T cell receptor (beta chain) was identified in a study of T cells in Graves' hyperthyroidism and ophthalmopathy. Study context: It was at initial diagnosis, before any treatment, that peripheral blood was collected.

Exclusions: uncontrolled infection, other autoimmune disease, pregnancy, lactation. Per the germline V gene, CDR1 is SNHLY and CDR2 is FYNNEI. Trimming removed 7 bases from V and 3 bases from J, with 8 bases in between. The CDR3 has 12 residues. RNA transcripts yielded amplified TCR beta CDR3 regions. The TCR CDR3 was amplified in a first-round RT-PCR using the HTBI primer set. TCRdb redid the calling of the multiplex PCR reads with MiXCR, one entry per CDR3 protein. The table records about 560,000 distinct CDR3 sequences, about a sixth of them present only once. This clonotype was counted at least ten times. The antigen is undetermined. Overall study findings and caveats: Before onset, ophthalmopathy was predicted by the model a median around 6.2 months earlier.

The source of this sequence is a woman aged 18 to 35 with Graves' hyperthyroidism. The source material was blood. This chain uses TRBV2 with TRBJ2-3; D call uncertain. The chain's CDR3 is CASNRLTDTQYF. For the CDR3, the DNA is TGTGCCAGCAACCGGTTGACAGATACGCAGTATTTT.